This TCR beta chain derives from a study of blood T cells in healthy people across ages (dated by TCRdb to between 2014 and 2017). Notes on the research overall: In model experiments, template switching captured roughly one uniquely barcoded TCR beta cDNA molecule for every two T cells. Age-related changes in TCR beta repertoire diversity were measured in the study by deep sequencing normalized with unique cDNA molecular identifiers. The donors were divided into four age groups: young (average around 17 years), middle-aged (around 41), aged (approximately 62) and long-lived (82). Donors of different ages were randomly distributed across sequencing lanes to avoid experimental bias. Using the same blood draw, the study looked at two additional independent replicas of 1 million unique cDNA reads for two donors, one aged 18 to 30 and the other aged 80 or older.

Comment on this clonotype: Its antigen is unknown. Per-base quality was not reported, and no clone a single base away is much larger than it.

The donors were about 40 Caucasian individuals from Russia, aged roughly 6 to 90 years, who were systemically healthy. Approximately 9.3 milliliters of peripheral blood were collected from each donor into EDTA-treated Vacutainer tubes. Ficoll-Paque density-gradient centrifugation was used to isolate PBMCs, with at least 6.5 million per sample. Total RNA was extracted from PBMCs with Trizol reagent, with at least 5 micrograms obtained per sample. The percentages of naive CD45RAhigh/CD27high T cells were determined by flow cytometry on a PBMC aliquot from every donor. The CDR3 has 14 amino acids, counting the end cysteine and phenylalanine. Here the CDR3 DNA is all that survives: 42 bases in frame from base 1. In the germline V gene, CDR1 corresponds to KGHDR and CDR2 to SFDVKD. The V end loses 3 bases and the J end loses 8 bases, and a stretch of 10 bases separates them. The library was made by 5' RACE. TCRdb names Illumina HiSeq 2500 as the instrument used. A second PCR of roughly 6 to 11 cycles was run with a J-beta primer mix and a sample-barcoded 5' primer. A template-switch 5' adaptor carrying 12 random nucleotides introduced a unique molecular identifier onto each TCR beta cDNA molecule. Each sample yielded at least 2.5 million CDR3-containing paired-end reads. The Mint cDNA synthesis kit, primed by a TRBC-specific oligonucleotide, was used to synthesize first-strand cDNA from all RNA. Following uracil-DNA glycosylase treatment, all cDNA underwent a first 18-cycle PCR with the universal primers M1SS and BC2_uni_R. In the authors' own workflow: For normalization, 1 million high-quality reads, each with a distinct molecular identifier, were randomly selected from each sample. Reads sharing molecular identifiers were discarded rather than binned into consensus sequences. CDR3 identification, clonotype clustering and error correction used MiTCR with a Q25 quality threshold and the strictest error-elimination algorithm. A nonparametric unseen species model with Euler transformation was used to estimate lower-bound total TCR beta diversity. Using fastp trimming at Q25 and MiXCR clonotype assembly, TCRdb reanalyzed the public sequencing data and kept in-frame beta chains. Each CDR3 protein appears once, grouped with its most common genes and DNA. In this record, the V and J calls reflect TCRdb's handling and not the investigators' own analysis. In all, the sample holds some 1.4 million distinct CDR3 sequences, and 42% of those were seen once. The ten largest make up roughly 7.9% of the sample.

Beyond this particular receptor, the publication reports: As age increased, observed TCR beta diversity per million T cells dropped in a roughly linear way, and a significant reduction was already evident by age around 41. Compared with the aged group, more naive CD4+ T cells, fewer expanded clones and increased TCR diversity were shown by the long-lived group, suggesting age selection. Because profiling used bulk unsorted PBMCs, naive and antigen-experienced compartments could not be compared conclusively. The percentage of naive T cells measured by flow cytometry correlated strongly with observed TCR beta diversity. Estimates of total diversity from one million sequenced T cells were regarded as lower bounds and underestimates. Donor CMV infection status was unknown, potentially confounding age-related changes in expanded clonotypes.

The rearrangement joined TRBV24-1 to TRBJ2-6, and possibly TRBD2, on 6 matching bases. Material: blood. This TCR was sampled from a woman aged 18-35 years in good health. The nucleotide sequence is TGTGCCACCAGTGATGCCGGGACTCCCAACGTCCTGACTTTC. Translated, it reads CATSDAGTPNVLTF.